This TCR beta chain was sequenced during a study of blood T cells in healthy people across ages. As for the study in general: Template switching captured about one barcoded beta molecule per two T cells. Notes on the study in general: Roughly linearly, TCR beta diversity per million T cells fell as age increased.

A note on this clonotype: No antigen is known for it.

Per the germline V gene, CDR1 is SGHRS and CDR2 is YFSETQ. The CDR3 contains 14 residues. V shed 4 bases and J 5 bases; nucleotides not matched to a gene: 7. The authors ran a second PCR of about 6 to 11 cycles using a sample-barcoded 5' primer and a J-beta primer mix. TCRdb itself ran the 5' RACE reads through MiXCR, one entry per CDR3 protein. The sample lists approximately 800,000 distinct CDR3 sequences; around 45% were seen once. Specimen: blood. The origin of this receptor is a man older than 75 in good health. This sequence joins TRBV5-1 and TRBJ2-5; 8 bases fit TRBD1. Here the CDR3 DNA reads TGCGCCAGCAGCGATACAGGGGGACTGGAGACCCAGTACTTC. This sequence encodes CASSDTGGLETQYF.